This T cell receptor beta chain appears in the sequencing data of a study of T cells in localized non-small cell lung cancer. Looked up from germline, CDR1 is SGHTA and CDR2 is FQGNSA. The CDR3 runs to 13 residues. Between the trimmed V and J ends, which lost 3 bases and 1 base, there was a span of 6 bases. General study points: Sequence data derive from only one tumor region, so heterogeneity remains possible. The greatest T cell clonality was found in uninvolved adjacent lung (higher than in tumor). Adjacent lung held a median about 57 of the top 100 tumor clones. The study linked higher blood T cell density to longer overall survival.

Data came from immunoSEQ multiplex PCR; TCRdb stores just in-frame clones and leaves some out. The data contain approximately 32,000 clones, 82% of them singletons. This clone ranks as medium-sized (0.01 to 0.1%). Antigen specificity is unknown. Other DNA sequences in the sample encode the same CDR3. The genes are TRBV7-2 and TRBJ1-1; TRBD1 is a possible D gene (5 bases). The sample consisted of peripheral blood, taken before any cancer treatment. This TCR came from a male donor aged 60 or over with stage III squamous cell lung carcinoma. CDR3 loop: CASSFQGNTEAFF. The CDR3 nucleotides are TGTGCCAGCAGCTTTCAGGGGAACACTGAAGCTTTCTTT.